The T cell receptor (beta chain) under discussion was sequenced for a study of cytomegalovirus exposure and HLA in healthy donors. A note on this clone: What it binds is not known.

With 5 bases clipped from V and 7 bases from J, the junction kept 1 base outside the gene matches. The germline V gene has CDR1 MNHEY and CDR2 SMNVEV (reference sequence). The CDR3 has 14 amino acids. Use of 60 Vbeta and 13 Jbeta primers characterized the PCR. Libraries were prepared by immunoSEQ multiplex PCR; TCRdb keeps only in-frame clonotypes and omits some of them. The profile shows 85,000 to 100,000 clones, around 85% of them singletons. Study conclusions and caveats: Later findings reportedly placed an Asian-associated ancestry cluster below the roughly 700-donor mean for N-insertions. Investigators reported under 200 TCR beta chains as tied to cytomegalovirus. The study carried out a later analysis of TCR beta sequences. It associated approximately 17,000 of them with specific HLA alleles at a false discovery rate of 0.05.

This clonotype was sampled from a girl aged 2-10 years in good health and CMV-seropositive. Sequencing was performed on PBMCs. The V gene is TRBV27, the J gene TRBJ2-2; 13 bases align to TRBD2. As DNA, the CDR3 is TGTGCCAGCAGTAGACTAGCGGGAGGCGGGGAGCTGTTTTTT. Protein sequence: CASSRLAGGGELFF.